This TCR beta chain was captured in a study of patients and donors after allogeneic stem cell transplantation. This clonotype was detected once. TCRdb passed the RT-PCR reads through MiXCR, listing each CDR3 protein once. This sample carries fewer than 180,000 distinct CDR3 sequences, over 35% of them seen once, and the ten largest clones take about 50%. The CDR3 spans 13 residues. Germline-derived CDR1 and CDR2 are SQVTM and ANQGSEA. V lost 2 bases, J lost 5 bases, and 12 bases lay in between. This sequence originates from a human donor who was either an allogeneic HSCT recipient or a stem cell or donor lymphocyte infusion donor (not recorded which). It is not recorded whose cells these are; they may come from a transplant donor. Input material: blood, either unsorted or a sorted T cell fraction (not recorded which). This chain uses TRBV29-1 with TRBJ2-5, with D unresolved. The CDR3 is CSVEMEGRETQYF. DNA of the CDR3: TGCAGCGTTGAAATGGAAGGCCGCGAGACCCAGTACTTC.